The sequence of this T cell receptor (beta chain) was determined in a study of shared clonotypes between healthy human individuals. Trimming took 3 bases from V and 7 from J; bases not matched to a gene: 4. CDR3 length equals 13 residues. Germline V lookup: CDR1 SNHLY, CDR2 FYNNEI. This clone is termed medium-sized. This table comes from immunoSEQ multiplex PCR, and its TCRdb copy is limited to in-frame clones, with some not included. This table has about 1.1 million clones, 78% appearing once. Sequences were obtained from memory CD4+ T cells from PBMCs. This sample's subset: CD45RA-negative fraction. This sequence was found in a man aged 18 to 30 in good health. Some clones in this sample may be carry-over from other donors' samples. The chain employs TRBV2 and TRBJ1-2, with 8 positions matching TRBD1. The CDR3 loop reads CASSESGGRGYTF. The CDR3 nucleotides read TGTGCCAGCAGTGAGTCAGGGGGCCGTGGCTACACCTTC.